This TCR beta chain was found in a study of cytomegalovirus exposure and HLA in healthy donors. The germline CDR1 and CDR2 sequences are LNHNV and YYDKDF (reference sequence). The CDR3 extends over 17 amino acids. J lost 1 base, V lost 8 bases, and 12 bases had no gene match. General observations from the study: The study flagged approximately 180 TCR beta chains as cytomegalovirus-associated.

Both 60 Vbeta primers and 13 Jbeta primers went into the PCR. Sequencing used immunoSEQ multiplex PCR; TCRdb keeps in-frame clones, though not all of them. The sample shows approximately 96,000 clones, approximately 79% of them seen only once. This clone was detected only a few times. Its matching antigen is unknown. Sequencing was done on a sample of PBMCs. The sequence came from a male donor in good health and CMV-seronegative. V gene TRBV15 combines with J gene TRBJ2-1, with TRBD2 identical over 9 bases. CDR3 nucleotide sequence: TGTGCCACCGCAACCCCACGACTAGCGGTTTCCTACAATGAGCAGTTCTTC. Encoded protein: CATATPRLAVSYNEQFF.